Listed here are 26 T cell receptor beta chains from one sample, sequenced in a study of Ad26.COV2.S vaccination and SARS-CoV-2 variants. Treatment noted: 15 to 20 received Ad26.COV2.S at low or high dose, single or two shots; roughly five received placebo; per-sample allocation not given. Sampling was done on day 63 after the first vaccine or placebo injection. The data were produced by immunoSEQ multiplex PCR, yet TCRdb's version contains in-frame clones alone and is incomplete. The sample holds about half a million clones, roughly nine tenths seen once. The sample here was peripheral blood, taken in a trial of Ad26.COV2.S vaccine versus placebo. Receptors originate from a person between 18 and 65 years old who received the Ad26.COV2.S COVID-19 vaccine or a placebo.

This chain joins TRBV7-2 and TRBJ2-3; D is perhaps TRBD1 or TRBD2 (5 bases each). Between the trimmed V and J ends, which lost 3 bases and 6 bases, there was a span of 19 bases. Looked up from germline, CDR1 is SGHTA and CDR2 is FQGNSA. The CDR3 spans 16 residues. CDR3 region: CASSFGSALGTDTQYF. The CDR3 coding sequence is TGTGCCAGCAGCTTTGGATCGGCCCTGGGGACCGATACGCAGTATTTT.

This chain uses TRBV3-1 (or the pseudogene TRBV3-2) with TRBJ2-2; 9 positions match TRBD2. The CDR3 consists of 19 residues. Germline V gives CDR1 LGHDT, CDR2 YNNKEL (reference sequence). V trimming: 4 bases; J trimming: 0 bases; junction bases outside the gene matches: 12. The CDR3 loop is CASSLSTSGPLANTGELFF. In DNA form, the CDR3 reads TGTGCCAGCAGCCTGTCGACTAGCGGACCCCTCGCGAACACCGGGGAGCTGTTTTTT.

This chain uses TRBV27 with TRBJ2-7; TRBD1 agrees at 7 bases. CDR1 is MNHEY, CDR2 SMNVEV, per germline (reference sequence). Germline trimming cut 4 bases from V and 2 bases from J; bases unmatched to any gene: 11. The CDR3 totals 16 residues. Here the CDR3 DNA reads TGTGCCAGCAGTTCCAGAACCGGGACAGCAACCTACGAGCAGTACTTC. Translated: CASSSRTGTATYEQYF.

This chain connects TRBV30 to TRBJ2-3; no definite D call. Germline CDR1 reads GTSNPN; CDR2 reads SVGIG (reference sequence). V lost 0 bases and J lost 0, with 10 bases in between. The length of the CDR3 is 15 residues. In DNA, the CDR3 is TGTGCCTGGAGTGTACTGAGTCCCAGCACAGATACGCAGTATTTT. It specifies CAWSVLSPSTDTQYF.

CDR3 bases: TGTGCCAGCAGCACCGGGACGGTAAAAGAGACCCAGTACTTC. It specifies CASSTGTVKETQYF. The chain uses TRBV7-2 and TRBJ2-5; the D call may be TRBD1 or TRBD2 (5 bases each). This CDR3 has 14 amino acids. The germline gives CDR1 SGHTA, CDR2 FQGNSA. V lost 5 bases to trimming and J lost 3 bases, with 13 bases between them.

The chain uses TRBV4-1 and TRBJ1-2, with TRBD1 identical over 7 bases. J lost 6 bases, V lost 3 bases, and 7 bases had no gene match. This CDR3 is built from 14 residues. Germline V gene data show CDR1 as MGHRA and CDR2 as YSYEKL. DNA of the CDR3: TGCGCCAGCAGCCACAAAAGGGACAGCCATGGCTACACCTTC. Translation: CASSHKRDSHGYTF.

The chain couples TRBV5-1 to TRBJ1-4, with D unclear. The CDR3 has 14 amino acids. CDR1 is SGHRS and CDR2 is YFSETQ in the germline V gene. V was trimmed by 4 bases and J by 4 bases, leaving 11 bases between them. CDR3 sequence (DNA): TGCGCCAGCAGCATACTGAACCTTAATGAAAAACTGTTTTTT. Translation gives CASSILNLNEKLFF.

In DNA form, the CDR3 reads TGTGCCAGCAGCTTAGGGGTGACTAGGGGAGACAATGAGCAGTTCTTC. Amino acid sequence: CASSLGVTRGDNEQFF. This chain connects TRBV7-9 to TRBJ2-1; tentative D call: TRBD2 (6 bases). The CDR3 runs 16 residues. V lost 1 base, J lost 5 bases, and 15 bases lay in between. The germline gives CDR1 SEHNR, CDR2 FQNEAQ (reference sequence).

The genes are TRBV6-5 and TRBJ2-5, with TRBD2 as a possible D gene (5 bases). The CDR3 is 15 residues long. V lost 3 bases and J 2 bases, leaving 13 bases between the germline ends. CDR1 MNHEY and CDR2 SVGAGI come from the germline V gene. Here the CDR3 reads CASSYAGLKQETQYF. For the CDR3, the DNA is TGTGCCAGCAGTTATGCAGGACTCAAACAAGAGACCCAGTACTTC.

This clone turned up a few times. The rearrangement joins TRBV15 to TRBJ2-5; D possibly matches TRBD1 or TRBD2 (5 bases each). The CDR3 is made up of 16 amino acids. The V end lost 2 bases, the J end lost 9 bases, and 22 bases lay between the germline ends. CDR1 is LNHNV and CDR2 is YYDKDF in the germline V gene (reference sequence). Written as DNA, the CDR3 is TGTGCCACCAGCAGAAGAGAGGGGCGACCCAAGGGCCCCCAGTACTTC. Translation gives CATSRREGRPKGPQYF.

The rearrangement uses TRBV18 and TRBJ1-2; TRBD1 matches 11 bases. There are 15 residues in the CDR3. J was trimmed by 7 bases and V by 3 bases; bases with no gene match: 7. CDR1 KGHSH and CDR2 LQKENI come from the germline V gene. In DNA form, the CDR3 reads TGTGCCAGCTCACCGACCGGGACAGGGGGAGTTGGCTACACCTTC. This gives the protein CASSPTGTGGVGYTF.

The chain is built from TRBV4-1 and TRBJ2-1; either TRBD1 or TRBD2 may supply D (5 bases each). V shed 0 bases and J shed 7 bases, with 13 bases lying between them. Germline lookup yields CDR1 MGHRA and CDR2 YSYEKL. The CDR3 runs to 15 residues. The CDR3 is CASSQDRGPHNEQFF. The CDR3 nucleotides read TGCGCCAGCAGCCAAGACCGGGGCCCTCATAATGAGCAGTTCTTC.

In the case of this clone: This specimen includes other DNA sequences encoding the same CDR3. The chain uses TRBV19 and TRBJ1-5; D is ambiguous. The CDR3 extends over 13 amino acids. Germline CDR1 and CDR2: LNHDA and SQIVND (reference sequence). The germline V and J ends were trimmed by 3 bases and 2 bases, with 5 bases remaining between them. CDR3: CASSIGGNQPQHF. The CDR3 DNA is TGTGCCAGTAGTATCGGTGGCAATCAGCCCCAGCATTTT.

In DNA form, the CDR3 reads TGCGCCAGCATCCCCGGGACAGGGGAACCCCTGCTTGAAGCTTTCTTT. It translates to CASIPGTGEPLLEAFF. The chain couples TRBV10-1 to TRBJ1-1; the match to TRBD1 covers 10 bases. V lost 7 bases, J lost 7 bases, and 15 bases stayed unmatched. Germline V gene lookup returns CDR1 WNHNN and CDR2 SYGVQD (reference sequence). The CDR3 totals 16 residues.

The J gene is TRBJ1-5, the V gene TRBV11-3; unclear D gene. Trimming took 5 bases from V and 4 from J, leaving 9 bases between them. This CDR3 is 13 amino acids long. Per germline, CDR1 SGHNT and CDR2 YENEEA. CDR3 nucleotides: TGTGCCAGCAGCCGAGGGAGGAATCAGCCCCAGCATTTT. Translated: CASSRGRNQPQHF. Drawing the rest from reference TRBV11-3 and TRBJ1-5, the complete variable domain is EAGVVQSPRYKIIEKKQPVAFWCNPISGHNTLYWYLQNLGQGPELLIRYENEEAVDDSQLPKDRFSAERLKGVDSTLKIQPAELGDSAVYLCASSRGRNQPQHFGDGTRLSIL.

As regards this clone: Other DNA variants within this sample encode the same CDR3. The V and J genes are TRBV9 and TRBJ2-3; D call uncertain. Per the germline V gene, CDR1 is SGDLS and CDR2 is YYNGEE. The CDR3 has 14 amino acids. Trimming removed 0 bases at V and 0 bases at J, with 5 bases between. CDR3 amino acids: CASSVALSTDTQYF. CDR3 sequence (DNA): TGTGCCAGCAGCGTAGCTCTCAGCACAGATACGCAGTATTTT.

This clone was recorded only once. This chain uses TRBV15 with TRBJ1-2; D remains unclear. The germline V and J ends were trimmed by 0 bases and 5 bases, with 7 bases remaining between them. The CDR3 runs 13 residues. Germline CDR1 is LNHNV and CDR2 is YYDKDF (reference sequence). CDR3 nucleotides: TGTGCCACCAGCAGAGAAGTAGGGTATGGCTACACCTTC. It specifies CATSREVGYGYTF.

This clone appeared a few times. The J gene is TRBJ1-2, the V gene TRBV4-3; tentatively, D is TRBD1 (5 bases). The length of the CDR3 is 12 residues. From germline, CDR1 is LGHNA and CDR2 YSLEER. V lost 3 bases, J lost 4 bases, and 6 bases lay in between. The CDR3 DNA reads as TGCGCCAGCAGCCAGGGGCTCTATGGCTACACCTTC. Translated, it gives CASSQGLYGYTF.

CDR3 residues: CASSYWRDNSPLHF. The CDR3 DNA follows: TGTGCCAGCAGTTACTGGAGGGATAATTCACCCCTCCACTTT. The chain couples TRBV6-5 to TRBJ1-6; D gene uncertain. The V gene lost 1 base and the J gene lost 5 bases, with 6 bases spanning the gap. This CDR3 is 14 amino acids long. Germline-derived CDR1 and CDR2 are MNHEY and SVGAGI.

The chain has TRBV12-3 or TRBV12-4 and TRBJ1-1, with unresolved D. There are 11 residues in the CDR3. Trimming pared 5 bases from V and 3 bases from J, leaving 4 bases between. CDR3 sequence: CASSGDTEAFF. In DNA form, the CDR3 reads TGTGCCAGCAGTGGCGACACTGAAGCTTTCTTT.

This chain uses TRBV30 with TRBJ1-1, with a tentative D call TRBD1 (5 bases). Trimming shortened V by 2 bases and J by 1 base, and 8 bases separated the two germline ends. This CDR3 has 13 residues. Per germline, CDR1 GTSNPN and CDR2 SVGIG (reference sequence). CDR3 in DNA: TGTGCCTGGAGTATAAGGGGGAACACTGAAGCTTTCTTT. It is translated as CAWSIRGNTEAFF.

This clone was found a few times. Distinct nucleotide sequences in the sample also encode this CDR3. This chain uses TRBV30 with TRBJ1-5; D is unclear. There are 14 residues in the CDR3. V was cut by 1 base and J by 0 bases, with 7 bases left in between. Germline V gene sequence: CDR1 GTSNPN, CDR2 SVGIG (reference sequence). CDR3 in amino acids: CAWSAGYSNQPQHF. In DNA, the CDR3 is TGTGCCTGGAGTGCCGGCTATAGCAATCAGCCCCAGCATTTT.

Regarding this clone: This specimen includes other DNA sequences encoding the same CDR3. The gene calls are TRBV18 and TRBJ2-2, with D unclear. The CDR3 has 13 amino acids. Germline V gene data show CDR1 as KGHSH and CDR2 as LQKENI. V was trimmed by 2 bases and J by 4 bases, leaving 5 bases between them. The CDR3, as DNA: TGTGCCAGCTCACCATCGGGCACCGGGGAGCTGTTTTTT. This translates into CASSPSGTGELFF.

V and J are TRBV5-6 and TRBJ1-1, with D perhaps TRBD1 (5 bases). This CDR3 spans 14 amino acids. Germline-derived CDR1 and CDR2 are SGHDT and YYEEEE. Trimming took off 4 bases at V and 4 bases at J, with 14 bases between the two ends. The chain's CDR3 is CASSPGDPSTEAFF. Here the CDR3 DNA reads TGTGCCAGCAGCCCGGGGGACCCGTCCACTGAAGCTTTCTTT.

The CDR3 reads CASSPTPNYGYTF. CDR3 coding DNA: TGTGCCAGCTCACCAACTCCGAACTATGGCTACACCTTC. This sequence joins TRBV18 and TRBJ1-2; D gene uncertain. In germline, CDR1 is KGHSH, CDR2 LQKENI. Trimming pared 2 bases from V and 2 bases from J, leaving 6 bases between. The CDR3 totals 13 residues.

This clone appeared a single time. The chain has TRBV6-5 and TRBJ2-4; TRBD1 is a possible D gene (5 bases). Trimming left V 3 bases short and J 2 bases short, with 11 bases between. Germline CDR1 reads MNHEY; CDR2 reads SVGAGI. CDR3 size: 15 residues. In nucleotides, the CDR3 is TGTGCCAGCAGTTATCTTGCAGGGACCAAAAACATTCAGTACTTC. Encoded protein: CASSYLAGTKNIQYF.